Sequencing of this T cell receptor (beta chain) was carried out in a study of blood T cells in healthy people across ages. Alongside a J-beta primer mix, a sample-barcoded 5' primer served in a second PCR lasting about 7 to 12 cycles. Sequencing yielded, for each sample, at least 3 million paired-end reads carrying CDR3. TCRdb ran MiXCR on the 5' RACE reads and lists one entry per CDR3 protein. The data contain about 780,000 distinct CDR3 sequences, 62% of them singletons. In regard to this clonotype: As yet, its antigen is unknown.

J lost 2 bases, V lost 3 bases, and 4 bases had no gene match. This CDR3 region has 16 residues. The germline gives CDR1 SGDLS, CDR2 YYNGEE. Total RNA extracted from each sample amounted to at least 6 micrograms. Study outcomes and limitations: A strong correlation was found between TCR beta diversity and the percentage of naive T cells.

What was sequenced was blood. The receptor comes from a man aged 25-40 years in good health. The chain carries TRBV9 and TRBJ2-1; 11 bases are a match to TRBD2. The CDR3 bases are TGTGCCAGCAGCGCCACGACTAGCGGGGCCTACAATGAGCAGTTCTTC. Translated: CASSATTSGAYNEQFF.